A single sample is the source of the 12 T cell receptor beta chains below, sequenced in a study of T cell responses to AZD1222 COVID-19 vaccine. TCRdb's table, derived via immunoSEQ multiplex PCR, lists solely in-frame clones and lacks some. The sample has more than 150,000 clones, approximately 90% seen once. Sequenced material: peripheral blood, taken after recovery from COVID-19. The receptors originated from an adult who had recovered from COVID-19.

The sample holds one count of this clone. This sequence joins TRBV27 and TRBJ2-7; 8 nucleotides match TRBD2. The length of the CDR3 is 16 residues. CDR1 is MNHEY and CDR2 is SMNVEV in the germline V gene (reference sequence). V shed 4 bases and J 2 bases; nucleotides not matched to a gene: 10. The CDR3 DNA reads TGTGCCAGCAGTTCTCAACTAGCGGTACTACCCTACGAGCAGTACTTC. As protein: CASSSQLAVLPYEQYF.

This rearrangement joins TRBV6-2 or TRBV6-3 to TRBJ2-1, with 11 bases fitting TRBD2. Germline CDR1 MNHEY, CDR2 SVGEGT. The junction had 8 bases not matched to a gene; V was cut back by 6 bases and J by 7 bases. This CDR3 region has 15 residues. CDR3 nucleotides: TGTGCCAGCAGGCCTTCTAGCGGGGGGAAGAATGAGCAGTTCTTC. This sequence encodes CASRPSSGGKNEQFF.

This chain links TRBV5-1 with TRBJ2-1; TRBD2 matches at 8 bases. V lost 4 bases and J lost 4; bases outside the gene matches: 7. The CDR3 has 15 amino acids. The germline V gene encodes CDR1 SGHRS and CDR2 YFSETQ. CDR3 sequence: CASSPEASGYNEQFF. For the CDR3, the DNA is TGCGCCAGCAGCCCGGAGGCTAGCGGGTACAATGAGCAGTTCTTC.

The chain has TRBV7-9 and TRBJ1-2; a weak D match, TRBD1 (5 bases). The CDR3 is made up of 14 amino acids. Germline-derived CDR1 and CDR2 are SEHNR and FQNEAQ (reference sequence). V shed 4 bases and J shed 5 bases, with 14 bases lying between them. CDR3 coding DNA: TGTGCCAGCAGCTCAAACAGGATTTGGTATGGCTACACCTTC. Encoded protein: CASSSNRIWYGYTF. The variable domain in full, with the rest retrieved from reference TRBV7-9 and TRBJ1-2, is DTGVSQNPRHKITKRGQNVTFRCDPISEHNRLYWYRQTLGQGPEFLTYFQNEAQLEKSRLLSDRFSAERPKGSFSTLEIQRTEQGDSAMYLCASSSNRIWYGYTFGSGTRLTVV.

Turning to this clone: The sample has other DNA sequences that encode this CDR3 too. This chain joins TRBV5-1 and TRBJ2-7; TRBD2 aligns across 11 bases. The CDR3 is made up of 14 amino acids. V lost 1 base, J lost 3 bases, and 0 bases stayed unmatched. The germline V gene has CDR1 SGHRS and CDR2 YFSETQ. CDR3 region: CASSLTSGSYEQYF. The CDR3, as DNA: TGCGCCAGCAGCTTGACTAGCGGGAGCTACGAGCAGTACTTC.

The V gene is TRBV10-2, the J gene TRBJ2-1; D may correspond to TRBD1 or TRBD2 (5 bases each). V lost 7 bases and J 6 bases, leaving 16 bases between the germline ends. Germline V gives CDR1 WSHSY, CDR2 SAAADI. The CDR3 spans 14 residues. CDR3 sequence (DNA): TGCGCCAGCACCGAGCGGCTAAGGGGCAATGAGCAGTTCTTC. Its protein is CASTERLRGNEQFF.

The gene calls are TRBV7-9 and TRBJ2-3; 8 bases are a match to TRBD2. The CDR3 is 14 amino acids. Germline lookup yields CDR1 SEHNR and CDR2 FQNEAQ (reference sequence). V trimming: 5 bases; J trimming: 4 bases; junction bases outside the gene matches: 5. CDR3 nucleotides: TGTGCCAGCAGCCCCGGGGGGGCATCAGATACGCAGTATTTT. Residues: CASSPGGASDTQYF. The whole variable domain, remainder taken from reference TRBV7-9 and TRBJ2-3, is DTGVSQNPRHKITKRGQNVTFRCDPISEHNRLYWYRQTLGQGPEFLTYFQNEAQLEKSRLLSDRFSAERPKGSFSTLEIQRTEQGDSAMYLCASSPGGASDTQYFGPGTRLTVL.

This chain links TRBV28 with TRBJ2-3, with D possibly matching TRBD1 (8 bases). The CDR3 spans 14 residues. Deletions cut 10 bases from V and 6 bases from J, with 20 bases between. CDR1 is MDHEN, CDR2 SYDVKM, per germline. CDR3 nucleotide sequence: TGTGCCACCGGAACAGGGGGGGCCATGGATACGCAGTATTTT. Protein: CATGTGGAMDTQYF.

The chain combines TRBV7-2 with TRBJ1-2; TRBD1 matches 7 bases. This CDR3 is 15 amino acids long. The V and J ends lost 4 bases and 8 bases, in that order; junction bases with no gene match: 13. Germline V lookup: CDR1 SGHTA, CDR2 FQGNSA. CDR3 sequence reads: CASSSSMTGFGGYTF. Here the CDR3 DNA reads TGTGCCAGCAGCTCCTCAATGACAGGGTTTGGAGGCTACACCTTC.

The genes are TRBV28 and TRBJ2-7; D could derive from TRBD1 or TRBD2 (5 bases each). The CDR3 is 17 amino acids. Germline V gives CDR1 MDHEN, CDR2 SYDVKM. V lost 2 bases to trimming and J lost 6 bases, with 23 bases between them. The CDR3 reads CASSLLQGADWVGEQYF. CDR3 coding DNA: TGTGCCAGCAGTTTACTCCAGGGAGCGGATTGGGTAGGCGAGCAGTACTTC.

J is TRBJ1-2 and V is TRBV5-6; no clear D. CDR3 length: 13 amino acids. CDR1 is SGHDT and CDR2 is YYEEEE in the germline V gene. V gave up 2 bases and J gave up 4 bases, with 9 bases separating them. The CDR3, as DNA: TGTGCCAGCAGCTTTTGGGAAGGCTATGGCTACACCTTC. Amino acid sequence: CASSFWEGYGYTF.

This clone was seen just once. The rearrangement links TRBV11-1 to TRBJ1-3; 8 bases are shared with TRBD1. The germline V gene has CDR1 SGHAT and CDR2 FQDESV (reference sequence). Trimming removed 6 bases from V and 2 bases from J; junction bases left unmatched: 3. The CDR3 contains 14 residues. The chain's CDR3 is CASRLTGAGNTIYF. CDR3 DNA: TGTGCCAGCAGATTGACAGGGGCTGGAAACACCATATATTTT.